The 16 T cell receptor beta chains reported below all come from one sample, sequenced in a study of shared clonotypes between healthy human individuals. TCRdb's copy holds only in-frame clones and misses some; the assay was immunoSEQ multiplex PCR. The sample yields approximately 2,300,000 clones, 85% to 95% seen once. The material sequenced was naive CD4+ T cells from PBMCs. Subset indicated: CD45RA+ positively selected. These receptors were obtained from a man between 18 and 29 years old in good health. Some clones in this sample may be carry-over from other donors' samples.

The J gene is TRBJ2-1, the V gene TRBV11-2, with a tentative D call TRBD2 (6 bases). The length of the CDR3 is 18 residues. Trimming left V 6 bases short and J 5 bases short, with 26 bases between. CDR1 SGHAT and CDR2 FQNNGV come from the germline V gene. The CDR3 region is CASSSRAGGETPNNEQFF. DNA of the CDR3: TGTGCCAGCAGTTCACGCGCGGGCGGGGAAACACCCAACAATGAGCAGTTCTTC.

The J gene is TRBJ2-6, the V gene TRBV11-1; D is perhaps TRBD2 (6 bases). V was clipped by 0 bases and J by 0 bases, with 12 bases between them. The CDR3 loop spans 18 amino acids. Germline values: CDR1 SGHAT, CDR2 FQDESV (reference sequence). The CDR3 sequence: CASSLAPGLLSGANVLTF. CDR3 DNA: TGTGCCAGCAGCTTAGCGCCGGGACTGCTCTCTGGGGCCAACGTCCTGACTTTC.

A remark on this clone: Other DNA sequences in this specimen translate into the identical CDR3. The CDR3 spells CASSPLAGNTEAFF. The CDR3 DNA sequence: TGTGCCAGCTCACCATTAGCAGGAAACACTGAAGCTTTCTTT. V gene TRBV18 combines with J gene TRBJ1-1; unclear D gene. Trimming left V 2 bases short and J 2 bases short, with 9 bases between. Germline V gene data show CDR1 as KGHSH and CDR2 as LQKENI. This CDR3 has 14 amino acids.

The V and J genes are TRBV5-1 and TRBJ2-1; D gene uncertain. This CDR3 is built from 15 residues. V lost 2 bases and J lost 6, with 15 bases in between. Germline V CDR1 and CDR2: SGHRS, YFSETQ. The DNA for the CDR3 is TGCGCCAGCAGCTTAATCGACTCGATTCGCAATGAGCAGTTCTTC. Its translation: CASSLIDSIRNEQFF.

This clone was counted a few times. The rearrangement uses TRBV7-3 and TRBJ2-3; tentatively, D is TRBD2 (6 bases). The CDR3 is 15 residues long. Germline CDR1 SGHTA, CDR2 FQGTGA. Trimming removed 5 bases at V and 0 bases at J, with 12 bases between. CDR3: CASSTSSESTDTQYF. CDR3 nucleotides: TGTGCCAGCAGCACTTCTAGCGAGAGCACAGATACGCAGTATTTT.

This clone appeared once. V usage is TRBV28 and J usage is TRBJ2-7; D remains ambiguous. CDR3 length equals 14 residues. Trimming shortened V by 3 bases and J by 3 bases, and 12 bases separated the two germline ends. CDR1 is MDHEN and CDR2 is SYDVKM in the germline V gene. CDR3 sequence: CASSFEGRNYEQYF. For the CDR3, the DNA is TGTGCCAGCAGTTTTGAAGGCCGAAACTACGAGCAGTACTTC.

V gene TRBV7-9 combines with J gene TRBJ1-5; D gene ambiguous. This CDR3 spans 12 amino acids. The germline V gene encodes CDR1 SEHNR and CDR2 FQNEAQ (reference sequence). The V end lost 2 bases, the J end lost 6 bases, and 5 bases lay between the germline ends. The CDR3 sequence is CASSLLGQPQHF. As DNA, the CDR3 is TGTGCCAGCAGCTTACTCGGTCAGCCCCAGCATTTT.

In nucleotides, the CDR3 is TGTGCCAGCAGCTGGGGGACTAGTGGGTACAATGAGCAGTTCTTC. Translated, it gives CASSWGTSGYNEQFF. The chain is built from TRBV7-8 and TRBJ2-1, with 8 bases matching TRBD2. The CDR3 runs 15 residues. V was pared by 4 bases and J by 4 bases, with 6 bases of the junction left unmatched. Germline V gene lookup returns CDR1 SGHVS and CDR2 FQNEAQ.

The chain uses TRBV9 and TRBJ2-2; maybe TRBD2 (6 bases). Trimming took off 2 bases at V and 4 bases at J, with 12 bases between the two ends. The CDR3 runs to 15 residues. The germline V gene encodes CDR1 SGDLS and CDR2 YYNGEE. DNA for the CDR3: TGTGCCAGCAGCGTCGGGACTCAAACCACCGGGGAGCTGTTTTTT. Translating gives CASSVGTQTTGELFF. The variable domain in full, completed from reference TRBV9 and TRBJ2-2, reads DSGVTQTPKHLITATGQRVTLRCSPRSGDLSVYWYQQSLDQGLQFLIQYYNGEERAKGNILERFSAQQFPDLHSELNLSSLELGDSALYFCASSVGTQTTGELFFGEGSRLTVL.

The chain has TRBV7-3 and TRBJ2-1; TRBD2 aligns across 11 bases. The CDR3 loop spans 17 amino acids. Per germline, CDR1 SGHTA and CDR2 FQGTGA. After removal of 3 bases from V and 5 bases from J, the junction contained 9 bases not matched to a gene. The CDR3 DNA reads TGTGCCAGCAGCTTGACTAGCGGGACTCGGGCTAACAATGAGCAGTTCTTC. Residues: CASSLTSGTRANNEQFF.

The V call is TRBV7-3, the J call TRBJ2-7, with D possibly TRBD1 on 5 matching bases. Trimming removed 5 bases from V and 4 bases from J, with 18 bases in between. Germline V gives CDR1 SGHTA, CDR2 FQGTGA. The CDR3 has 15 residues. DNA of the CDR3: TGTGCCAGCAGCCTTTCCTCAGGGTTCCCTTACGAGCAGTACTTC. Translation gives CASSLSSGFPYEQYF.

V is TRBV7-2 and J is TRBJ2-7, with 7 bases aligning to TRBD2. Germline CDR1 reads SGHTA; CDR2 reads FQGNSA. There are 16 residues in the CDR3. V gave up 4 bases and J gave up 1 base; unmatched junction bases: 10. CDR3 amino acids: CASSSSGGSGSYEQYF. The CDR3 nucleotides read TGTGCCAGCAGCTCCTCCGGGGGGAGCGGGTCCTACGAGCAGTACTTC.

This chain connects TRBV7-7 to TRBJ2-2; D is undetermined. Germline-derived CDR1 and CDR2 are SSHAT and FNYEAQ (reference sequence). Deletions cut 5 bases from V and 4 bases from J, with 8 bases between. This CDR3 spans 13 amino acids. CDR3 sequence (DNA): TGTGCCAGCAGCCGAGACTTCACCGGGGAGCTGTTTTTT. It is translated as CASSRDFTGELFF.

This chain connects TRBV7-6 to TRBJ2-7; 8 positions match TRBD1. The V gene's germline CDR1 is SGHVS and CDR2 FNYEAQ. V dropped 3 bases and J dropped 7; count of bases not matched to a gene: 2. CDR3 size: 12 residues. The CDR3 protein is CASSLTGVEQYF. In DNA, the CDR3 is TGTGCCAGCAGCTTGACAGGGGTTGAGCAGTACTTC.

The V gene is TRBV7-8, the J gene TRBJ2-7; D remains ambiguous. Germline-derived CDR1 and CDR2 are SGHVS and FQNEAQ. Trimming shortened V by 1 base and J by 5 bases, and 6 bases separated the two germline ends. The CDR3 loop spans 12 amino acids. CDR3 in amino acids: CASSLESDEQYF. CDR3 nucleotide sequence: TGTGCCAGCAGCTTAGAGTCCGACGAGCAGTACTTC.

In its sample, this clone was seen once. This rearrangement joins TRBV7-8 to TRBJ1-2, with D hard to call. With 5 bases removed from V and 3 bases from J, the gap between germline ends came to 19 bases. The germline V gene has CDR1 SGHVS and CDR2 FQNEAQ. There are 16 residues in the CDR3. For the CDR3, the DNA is TGTGCCAGCAGCCCAACGAGGGTAGGGATAGACTATGGCTACACCTTC. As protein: CASSPTRVGIDYGYTF.